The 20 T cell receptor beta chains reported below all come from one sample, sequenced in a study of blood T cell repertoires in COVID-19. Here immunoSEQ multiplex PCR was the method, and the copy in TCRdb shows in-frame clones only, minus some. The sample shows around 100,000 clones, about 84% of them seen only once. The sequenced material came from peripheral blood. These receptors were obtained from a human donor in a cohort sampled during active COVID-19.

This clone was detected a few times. CDR3 loop: CASSSGIAGWQFF. In nucleotides, the CDR3 is TGTGCCAGCAGCAGCGGGATCGCTGGATGGCAGTTCTTC. The chain is built from TRBV5-4 and TRBJ2-1; TRBD2 matches at 7 bases. CDR3 length: 13 residues. Germline CDR1 and CDR2: SGHNT and YYREEE (reference sequence). The junction had 10 bases not matched to a gene; V was cut back by 4 bases and J by 12 bases.

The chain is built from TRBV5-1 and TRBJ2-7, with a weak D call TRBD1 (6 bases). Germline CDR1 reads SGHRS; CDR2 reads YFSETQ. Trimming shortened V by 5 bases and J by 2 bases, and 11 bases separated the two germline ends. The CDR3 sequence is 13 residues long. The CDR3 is CASSLGGTYEQYF. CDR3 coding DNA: TGCGCCAGCAGTTTAGGGGGAACCTACGAGCAGTACTTC.

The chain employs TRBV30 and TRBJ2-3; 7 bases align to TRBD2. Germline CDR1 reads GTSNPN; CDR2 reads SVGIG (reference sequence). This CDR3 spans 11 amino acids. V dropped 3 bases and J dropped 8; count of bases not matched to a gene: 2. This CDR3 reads CAWRGRGTQYF. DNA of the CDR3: TGTGCCTGGAGAGGGAGGGGTACGCAGTATTTT.

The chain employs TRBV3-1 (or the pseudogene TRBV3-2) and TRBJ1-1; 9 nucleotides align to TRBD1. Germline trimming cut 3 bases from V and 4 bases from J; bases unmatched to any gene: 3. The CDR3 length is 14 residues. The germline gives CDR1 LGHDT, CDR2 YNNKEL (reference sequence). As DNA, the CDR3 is TGTGCCAGCAGCCAGACAGGGGGTAGCACTGAAGCTTTCTTT. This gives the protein CASSQTGGSTEAFF.

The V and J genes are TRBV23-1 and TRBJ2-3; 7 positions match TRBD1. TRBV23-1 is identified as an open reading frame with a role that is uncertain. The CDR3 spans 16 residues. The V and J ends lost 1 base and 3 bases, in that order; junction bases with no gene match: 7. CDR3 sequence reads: CASSQCIGGGTDTQYF. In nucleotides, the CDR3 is TGCGCCAGCAGTCAATGTATAGGGGGCGGAACAGATACGCAGTATTTT.

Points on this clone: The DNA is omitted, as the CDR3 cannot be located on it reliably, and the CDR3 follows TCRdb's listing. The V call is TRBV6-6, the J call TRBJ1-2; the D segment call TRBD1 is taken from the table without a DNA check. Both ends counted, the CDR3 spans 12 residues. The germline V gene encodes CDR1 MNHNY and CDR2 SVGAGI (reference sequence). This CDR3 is CASRSWGQGNTF.

The CDR3 loop is CASTPSVGEQFF. The CDR3 DNA follows: TGTGCCAGTACCCCTAGCGTGGGTGAGCAGTTCTTC. The rearrangement links TRBV19 to TRBJ2-1; possible D gene TRBD2, 6 bases. Trimming left V 7 bases short and J 9 bases short, with 13 bases between. The length of the CDR3 is 12 residues. In germline, CDR1 is LNHDA, CDR2 SQIVND (reference sequence).

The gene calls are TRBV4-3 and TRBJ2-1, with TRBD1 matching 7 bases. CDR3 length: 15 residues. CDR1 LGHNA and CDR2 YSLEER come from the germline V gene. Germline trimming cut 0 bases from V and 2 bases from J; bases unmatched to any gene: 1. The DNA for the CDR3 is TGCGCCAGCAGCCAAGAGGGGACAGCCTACAATGAGCAGTTCTTC. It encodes CASSQEGTAYNEQFF.

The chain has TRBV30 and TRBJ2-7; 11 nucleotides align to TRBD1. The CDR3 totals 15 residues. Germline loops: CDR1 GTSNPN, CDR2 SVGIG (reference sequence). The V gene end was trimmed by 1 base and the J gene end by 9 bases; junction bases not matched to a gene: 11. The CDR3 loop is CAWSDSGTGGLWQYF. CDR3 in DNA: TGTGCCTGGAGTGATTCCGGGACAGGGGGTCTATGGCAGTACTTC.

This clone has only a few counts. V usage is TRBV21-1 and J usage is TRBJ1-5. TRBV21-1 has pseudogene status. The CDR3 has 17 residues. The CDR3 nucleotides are TGTGCCAGCAACCTTAACCGGGAACTTTATAGCAATCAGCCCCAGCATTTT. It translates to CASNLNRELYSNQPQHF.

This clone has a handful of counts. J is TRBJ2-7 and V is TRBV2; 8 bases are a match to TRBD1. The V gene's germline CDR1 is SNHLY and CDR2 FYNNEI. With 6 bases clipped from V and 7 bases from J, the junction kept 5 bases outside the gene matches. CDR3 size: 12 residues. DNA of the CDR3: TGTGCCAGCAGGGCCAGGGGGCGAGAGCAGTACTTC. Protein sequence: CASRARGREQYF. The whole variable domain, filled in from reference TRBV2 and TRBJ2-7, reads EPEVTQTPSHQVTQMGQEVILRCVPISNHLYFYWYRQILGQKVEFLVSFYNNEISEKSEIFDDQFSVERPDGSNFTLKIRSTKLEDSAMYFCASRARGREQYFGPGTRLTVT.

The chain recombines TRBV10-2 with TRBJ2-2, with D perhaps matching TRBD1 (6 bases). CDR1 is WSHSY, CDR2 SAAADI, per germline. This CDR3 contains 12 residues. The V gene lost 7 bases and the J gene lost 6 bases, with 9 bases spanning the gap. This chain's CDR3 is CASNRAAGELFF. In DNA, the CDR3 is TGCGCCAGCAACAGGGCCGCCGGGGAGCTGTTTTTT.

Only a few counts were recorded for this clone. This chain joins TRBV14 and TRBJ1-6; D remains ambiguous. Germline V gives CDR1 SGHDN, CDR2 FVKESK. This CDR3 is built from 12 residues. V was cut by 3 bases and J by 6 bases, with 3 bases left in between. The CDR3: CASSQSNSPLHF. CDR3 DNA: TGTGCCAGCAGCCAGAGTAATTCACCCCTCCACTTT.

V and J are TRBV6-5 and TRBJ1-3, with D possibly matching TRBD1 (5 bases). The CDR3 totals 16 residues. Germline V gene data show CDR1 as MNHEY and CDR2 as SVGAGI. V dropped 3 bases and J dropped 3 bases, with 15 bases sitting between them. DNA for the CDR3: TGTGCCAGCAGTTATTCCACAGGAATGGGTGGAAACACCATATATTTT. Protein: CASSYSTGMGGNTIYF.

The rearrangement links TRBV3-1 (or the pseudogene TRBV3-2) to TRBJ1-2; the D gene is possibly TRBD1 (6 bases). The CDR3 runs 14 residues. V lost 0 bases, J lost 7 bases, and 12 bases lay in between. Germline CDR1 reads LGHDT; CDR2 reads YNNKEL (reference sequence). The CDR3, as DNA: TGTGCCAGCAGCCAAGAGGGGGCGCTTGGTGGCTACACCTTC. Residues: CASSQEGALGGYTF.

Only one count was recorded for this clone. In DNA, the CDR3 is TGTGCCAGCAGATCTCCTCCGGCCTCGGACAGTCGGTCGAACACCATATATTTT. Its translation is CASRSPPASDSRSNTIYF. This chain links TRBV7-9 with TRBJ1-3; maybe TRBD1 (6 bases). There are 18 residues in the CDR3. Deletions cut 6 bases from V and 7 bases from J, with 28 bases between. Germline values: CDR1 SEHNR, CDR2 FQNEAQ (reference sequence).

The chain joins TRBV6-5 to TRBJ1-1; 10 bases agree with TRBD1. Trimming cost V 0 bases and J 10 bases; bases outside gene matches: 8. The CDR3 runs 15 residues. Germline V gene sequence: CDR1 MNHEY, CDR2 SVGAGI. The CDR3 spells CASSYSPDRGNRAFF. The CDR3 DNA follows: TGTGCCAGCAGTTACTCGCCGGACAGGGGGAATCGAGCTTTCTTT.

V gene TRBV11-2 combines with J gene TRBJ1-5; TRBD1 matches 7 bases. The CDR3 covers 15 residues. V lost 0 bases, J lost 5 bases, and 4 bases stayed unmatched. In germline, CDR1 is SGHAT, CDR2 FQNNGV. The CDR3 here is CASSLEAGGHQPQHF. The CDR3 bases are TGTGCCAGCAGCTTAGAGGCAGGGGGTCATCAGCCCCAGCATTTT.

In nucleotides, the CDR3 is TGCGCCAGCAGCCAACTCGACAGGGTCGTTTATGGCTACACCTTC. Translating it yields CASSQLDRVVYGYTF. This chain joins TRBV4-3 and TRBJ1-2, with TRBD1 matching 7 bases. CDR3 length: 15 amino acids. Germline V CDR1 and CDR2: LGHNA, YSLEER. Trimming removed 2 bases from V and 5 bases from J; junction bases left unmatched: 8.

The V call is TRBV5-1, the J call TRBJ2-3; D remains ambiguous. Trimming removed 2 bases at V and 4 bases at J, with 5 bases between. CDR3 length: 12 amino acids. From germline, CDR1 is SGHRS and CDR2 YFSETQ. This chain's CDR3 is CASSFTADTQYF. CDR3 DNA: TGCGCCAGCAGCTTCACGGCAGATACGCAGTATTTT.